The 16 T cell receptor beta chains given below trace back to one sample, sequenced in a study of molecular identifiers for immune sequencing clone quantification. TCRdb re-analysed the PCR reads in MiXCR, keeping a single row per CDR3 protein. The data hold about 63,000 distinct CDR3 sequences, with roughly a fifth observed a single time. Sequencing was carried out using naive CD8+ T cells from blood, with Jurkat cell RNA spiked in. Noted subset: FACS-sorted CD8+CD4-CCR7+CD45RA+ naive T cells. All receptors derive from a human donor in good health. Some libraries in this study had Jurkat cell RNA spiked in.

This clonotype was seen repeatedly, ten times or more. The chain uses TRBV7-9 and TRBJ2-3; TRBD2 agrees at 8 bases. Trimming cost V 0 bases and J 1 base; bases outside gene matches: 6. The CDR3 sequence is 17 residues long. Germline V CDR1 and CDR2: SEHNR, FQNEAQ (reference sequence). In nucleotides, the CDR3 is TGTGCCAGCAGCTTAGCCCTGGGACTAGACGGCACAGATACGCAGTATTTT. This translates into CASSLALGLDGTDTQYF.

This clonotype was detected a few times. The junction differs from germline at one of its ends, possibly a read error. This chain joins TRBV7-8 and TRBJ1-1; D is possibly TRBD1 (5 bases). In germline, CDR1 is SGHVS, CDR2 FQNEAQ. The CDR3 contains 15 residues. The DNA for the CDR3 is TGTGCCAGCAGCTCTGCTGGCGGGGCGAACGCTGAAGCTTTCTTT. It codes for CASSSAGGANAEAFF.

This clonotype was counted a single time. The rearrangement links TRBV11-2 to TRBJ2-1; maybe TRBD2 (6 bases). The V gene's germline CDR1 is SGHAT and CDR2 FQNNGV. The germline V and J ends were trimmed by 5 bases and 5 bases, with 13 bases remaining between them. This CDR3 is 14 amino acids long. The CDR3 nucleotides read TGTGCCAGCAGCATCATATCGGGGGACAATGAGCAGTTCTTC. Its translation is CASSIISGDNEQFF.

This clonotype occurred many times. CDR3 coding DNA: TGTGCCAGCAGCCCGACAGGGGAAATTTGGGCCCGCAATCAGCCCCAGCATTTT. Its translation: CASSPTGEIWARNQPQHF. This chain uses TRBV6-5 with TRBJ1-5; 8 bases align to TRBD1. The CDR3 loop spans 18 amino acids. V gave up 6 bases and J gave up 2 bases; unmatched junction bases: 15. Per the germline V gene, CDR1 is MNHEY and CDR2 is SVGAGI.

Concerning this clonotype itself: A much bigger clone sits one base away, suggesting this may be a read error. The chain has TRBV20-1 and TRBJ2-1; 7 nucleotides align to TRBD2. There are 15 residues in the CDR3. Germline V gene lookup returns CDR1 DFQATT and CDR2 SNEGSKA (reference sequence). DNA for the CDR3: TGCAGTGCTAGAGTCCTAGCGGACTCCTACAATGGGCAGTTCTTC. This sequence encodes CSARVLADSYNGQFF.

Points on this clonotype: This sequence may be a read error, since a much larger clone differs from it by one base. The J gene is TRBJ2-7, the V gene TRBV19; D is perhaps TRBD1 (5 bases). In germline, CDR1 is LNHDA, CDR2 SQIVND (reference sequence). This CDR3 spans 13 amino acids. Trimming left V 5 bases short and J 5 bases short, with 13 bases between. This chain's CDR3 is CASSRRASHEQYF. The CDR3 coding sequence is TGTGCCAGTAGTCGCAGGGCATCCCACGAGCAGTACTTC. Supplemented by reference TRBV19 and TRBJ2-7, the full variable domain reads DGGITQSPKYLFRKEGQNVTLSCEQNLNHDAMYWYRQDPGQGLRLIYYSQIVNDFQKGDIAEGYSVSREKKESFPLTVTSAQKNPTAFYLCASSRRASHEQYFGPGTRLTVT.

In its sample, this clonotype was seen many times. The gene calls are TRBV6-6 and TRBJ2-3; 12 bases agree with TRBD2. The CDR3 runs 16 residues. With 2 bases clipped from V and 4 bases from J, the junction kept 4 bases outside the gene matches. Germline CDR1 is MNHNY and CDR2 is SVGAGI (reference sequence). The CDR3 loop is CASSYQTSGSADTQYF. The CDR3 coding sequence is TGTGCCAGCAGTTACCAGACTAGCGGGAGTGCAGATACGCAGTATTTT.

This clonotype showed up many times. The chain is built from TRBV7-6 and TRBJ2-2, with 7 bases aligning to TRBD1. This CDR3 has 16 residues. Looked up from germline, CDR1 is SGHVS and CDR2 is FNYEAQ. The J segment lost 2 bases and the V segment lost 10 bases, leaving 13 bases of the junction unmatched. The chain's CDR3 is CATILDRELNTGELFF. DNA for the CDR3: TGTGCCACAATCTTAGACAGGGAACTAAACACCGGGGAGCTGTTTTTT.

This chain joins TRBV4-1 and TRBJ2-5; TRBD1 matches at 11 bases. The CDR3 totals 17 residues. The J segment lost 5 bases and the V segment lost 4 bases, leaving 12 bases of the junction unmatched. From germline, CDR1 is MGHRA and CDR2 YSYEKL. The DNA of the CDR3 is TGCGCCAGCAGCCTTACCCGGGACAGGGGGATGAGGGAGACCCAGTACTTC. Amino acids: CASSLTRDRGMRETQYF.

In this sample, this clonotype turned up many times. The rearrangement joins TRBV30 to TRBJ2-7, with D hard to call. Looked up from germline, CDR1 is GTSNPN and CDR2 is SVGIG (reference sequence). Trimming took 1 base from V and 6 from J, leaving 7 bases between them. This CDR3 has 11 amino acids. CDR3: CAWSALSEQYF. CDR3 nucleotide sequence: TGTGCCTGGAGTGCGTTATCCGAGCAGTACTTC.

This clonotype came up many times. This chain connects TRBV7-9 to TRBJ2-2; the D is unclear. Germline V gene data show CDR1 as SEHNR and CDR2 as FQNEAQ (reference sequence). The V end was cut by 0 bases, the J end by 7 bases, with 9 bases between. The CDR3 has 14 amino acids. The CDR3 coding sequence is TGTGCCAGCAGCTTAGCAAAGATTGGCGGGGAGCTGTTTTTT. The encoded protein is CASSLAKIGGELFF. Drawing the rest from reference TRBV7-9 and TRBJ2-2, the complete variable domain is DTGVSQNPRHKITKRGQNVTFRCDPISEHNRLYWYRQTLGQGPEFLTYFQNEAQLEKSRLLSDRFSAERPKGSFSTLEIQRTEQGDSAMYLCASSLAKIGGELFFGEGSRLTVL.

In this sample, this clonotype turned up many times. The chain uses TRBV28 and TRBJ2-2; D gene ambiguous. This CDR3 spans 15 amino acids. Trimming left V 6 bases short and J 0 bases short, with 11 bases between. Germline CDR1 MDHEN, CDR2 SYDVKM. The CDR3 nucleotides read TGTGCCAGCAGCCCTGTGCTAGCGAACACCGGGGAGCTGTTTTTT. This sequence encodes CASSPVLANTGELFF.

Comments on this clonotype: With a much larger clone just one base away, this may be a read error. V usage is TRBV27 and J usage is TRBJ2-7; no reliable D call. V lost 5 bases and J 0 bases, leaving 14 bases between the germline ends. This CDR3 has 15 amino acids. Germline CDR1 and CDR2: MNHEY and SMNVEV (reference sequence). CDR3 nucleotide sequence: TGTGCCAGCAGTCTTCTAAGCGTCCCCTCCTACGAGCAGTACTTC. Its protein is CASSLLSVPSYEQYF.

There are many counts of this clonotype. The rearrangement joins TRBV6-5 to TRBJ2-7; the D gene is possibly TRBD2 (6 bases). Germline V gene sequence: CDR1 MNHEY, CDR2 SVGAGI. The V end lost 6 bases, the J end lost 6 bases, and 15 bases lay between the germline ends. The CDR3 length is 13 residues. CDR3 sequence: CASRTGAVVEQYF. DNA of the CDR3: TGTGCCAGCAGAACGGGAGCAGTTGTCGAGCAGTACTTC.

Turning to this clonotype: Just one base apart from a much larger clone, this may be a read error. This rearrangement joins TRBV29-1 to TRBJ2-7; perhaps TRBD2 as D (6 bases). Germline-derived CDR1 and CDR2 are SQVTM and ANQGSEA. CDR3 length: 11 amino acids. CDR3 nucleotide sequence: TGCGGCGTTGAGGAGGGCTACGAGCAGTACTTC. Its protein product is CGVEEGYEQYF.

On this clonotype itself: A much larger clone differs from this one at a single base, so this may be a read error. The chain links TRBV24-1 to TRBJ2-2; possibly TRBD2 for D (6 bases). Trimming cost V 4 bases and J 4 bases, with 12 bases left between them. The length of the CDR3 is 15 residues. CDR1 KGHDR and CDR2 SFDVKD come from the germline V gene. DNA of the CDR3: TGTGCCACCAGTGACCGAGTCGGGAGCACCGGGGAGCTGTTTTTT. It translates to CATSDRVGSTGELFF.